Shown below are 22 T cell receptor beta chains from a single sample sequenced in a study of early T cells in non-severe SARS-CoV-2 infection. TCRdb itself ran the 5' RACE reads through MiXCR, one entry per CDR3 protein. There are tens of thousands of distinct CDR3 sequences in the sample; less than 15% occur only once, and roughly 8.3% lies in the top ten. Sequenced sample: whole blood. Receptors originate from an adult who was a healthcare worker with PCR-confirmed SARS-CoV-2 infection or an uninfected control (not recorded which).

The V and J genes are TRBV7-9 and TRBJ2-5; 10 bases line up with TRBD1. Germline V lookup: CDR1 SEHNR, CDR2 FQNEAQ (reference sequence). The CDR3 covers 16 residues. Unmatched junction bases numbered 8, after V lost 3 bases and J lost 4 bases. The CDR3 nucleotides read TGTGCCAGCAGCTTCCCCCGGGACAGGGGAGGAGAGACCCAGTACTTC. Its protein product is CASSFPRDRGGETQYF.

This clonotype was counted a few times. CDR3 DNA sequence: TGTGCCAGCAGCCCTCGGGGTAGCGGGAGTTTCCATGAGCAGTTCTTC. Protein sequence: CASSPRGSGSFHEQFF. The chain couples TRBV6-6 to TRBJ2-1; 9 nucleotides align to TRBD2. The CDR3 totals 16 residues. CDR1 MNHNY and CDR2 SVGAGI come from the germline V gene (reference sequence). The ends lost 6 bases at V and 8 bases at J; junction bases unmatched: 14.

J is TRBJ2-7 and V is TRBV5-1; 8 bases are shared with TRBD1. The CDR3 is 14 amino acids. Germline CDR1 is SGHRS and CDR2 is YFSETQ. Trimming removed 4 bases from V and 3 bases from J; junction bases left unmatched: 6. The CDR3 coding sequence is TGCGCCAGCAGCCCCGGACAGGGCCGCTACGAGCAGTACTTC. Amino acid sequence: CASSPGQGRYEQYF. Filled out from reference TRBV5-1 and TRBJ2-7, the complete variable domain reads KAGVTQTPRYLIKTRGQQVTLSCSPISGHRSVSWYQQTPGQGLQFLFEYFSETQRNKGNFPGRFSGRQFSNSRSEMNVSTLELGDSALYLCASSPGQGRYEQYFGPGTRLTVT.

The chain uses TRBV12-3 or TRBV12-4 and TRBJ1-1; 7 positions match TRBD1. The CDR3 sequence is 14 residues long. J was trimmed by 0 bases and V by 6 bases; bases with no gene match: 4. Here the CDR3 reads CASSPGGMNTEAFF. The DNA of the CDR3 is TGTGCCAGCAGCCCAGGGGGTATGAACACTGAAGCTTTCTTT.

This clonotype was found many times. The genes are TRBV6-6 and TRBJ2-5; no definite D call. With 6 bases removed from V and 4 bases from J, the gap between germline ends came to 6 bases. The germline CDR1 and CDR2 sequences are MNHNY and SVGAGI (reference sequence). This CDR3 is built from 11 residues. The CDR3 coding sequence is TGTGCCAGCAGGCGCGGAGAGACCCAGTACTTC. Translated, it gives CASRRGETQYF.

A word on this clonotype: The junction and the germline gene differ at one end; a read error may be behind it. The chain has TRBV28 and TRBJ2-3; no clear D gene. Germline V gene lookup returns CDR1 MDHEN and CDR2 SYDVKM. The CDR3 length is 11 residues. The DNA of the CDR3 is TGCCTGACATCCTCCACAGATACGCAGTATTTT. Translating gives CLTSSTDTQYF.

This clonotype has only a few counts. This sequence joins TRBV5-6 and TRBJ1-5; no clear D. Germline V lookup: CDR1 SGHDT, CDR2 YYEEEE. Trimming took 0 bases from V and 7 from J, leaving 8 bases between them. This CDR3 region has 13 residues. The DNA for the CDR3 is TGTGCCAGCAGCTTGGGACCGGACCAGCCCCAGCATTTT. Protein product: CASSLGPDQPQHF.

CDR3 loop: CASIDIGGASSYEQYF. As DNA, the CDR3 is TGTGCCAGCATCGACATTGGGGGAGCTAGCTCCTACGAGCAGTACTTC. The rearrangement uses TRBV7-2 and TRBJ2-7; D assignment may be TRBD1 or TRBD2 (5 bases each). The V gene's germline CDR1 is SGHTA and CDR2 FQGNSA. The CDR3 consists of 16 residues. V lost 7 bases and J 0 bases, leaving 19 bases between the germline ends.

This clonotype was recorded many times. The chain carries TRBV6-5 and TRBJ2-5, with 7 bases aligning to TRBD2. V dropped 5 bases and J dropped 0; count of bases not matched to a gene: 9. CDR1 and CDR2 (germline): MNHEY, SVGAGI. The CDR3 extends over 16 amino acids. CDR3 coding DNA: TGTGCCAGCAGTACTCGTTCGCTAGCGGACCAAGAGACCCAGTACTTC. Protein product: CASSTRSLADQETQYF.

This clonotype has only a few counts. The chain links TRBV27 to TRBJ1-5, with D unclear. This CDR3 region has 15 residues. Trimming stripped 0 bases from V and 4 bases from J, with 10 bases between. Germline V gene data show CDR1 as MNHEY and CDR2 as SMNVEV (reference sequence). CDR3 sequence reads: CASSLSNGGNQPQHF. CDR3 DNA sequence: TGTGCCAGCAGTTTATCAAATGGAGGGAATCAGCCCCAGCATTTT.

This clonotype was counted between two and nine times. The gene calls are TRBV4-2 and TRBJ1-1; possibly TRBD1 for D (6 bases). This CDR3 region has 14 residues. The V and J ends lost 0 bases and 4 bases respectively, with 9 bases between them. The germline V gene encodes CDR1 LGHNA and CDR2 YNFKEQ. The CDR3 region has the DNA TGTGCCAGCAGCCAAGATAGGGGGGGCACTGAAGCTTTCTTT. Translating it yields CASSQDRGGTEAFF.

Ten or more counts support this clonotype. The V gene is TRBV10-2, the J gene TRBJ1-1; D is unresolved. Between the trimmed V and J ends, which lost 0 bases and 2 bases, there was a span of 13 bases. This CDR3 is 16 amino acids long. In germline, CDR1 is WSHSY, CDR2 SAAADI. In nucleotides, the CDR3 is TGCGCCAGCAGTGAGTCCCCCGGGCCACCCAACACTGAAGCTTTCTTT. This sequence encodes CASSESPGPPNTEAFF.

This clonotype was observed a few times. This chain links TRBV2 with TRBJ2-2; 7 bases map to TRBD1. The V segment lost 4 bases and the J segment 6 bases; nucleotides outside the gene matches: 2. The CDR3 runs to 13 residues. Germline V CDR1 and CDR2: SNHLY, FYNNEI. CDR3 residues: CASSVGGPGELFF. DNA for the CDR3: TGTGCCAGCAGTGTAGGGGGCCCCGGGGAGCTGTTTTTT.

In this sample, this clonotype turned up a few times. The V gene is TRBV24-1, the J gene TRBJ2-3, with TRBD1 matching over 7 bases. The CDR3 has 15 residues. From germline, CDR1 is KGHDR and CDR2 SFDVKD. Losses at the gene ends were 4 bases for V and 4 bases for J; bases not matched to a gene: 7. The CDR3 nucleotides are TGTGCCACCAGTGACCAGAGACAGGGCTCAGATACGCAGTATTTT. Its translation: CATSDQRQGSDTQYF.

V is TRBV12-3 or TRBV12-4 and J is TRBJ2-7; TRBD1 aligns across 10 bases. Germline trimming cut 5 bases from V and 4 bases from J; bases unmatched to any gene: 11. The CDR3 spans 16 residues. The CDR3: CASSPFGGQGKYEQYF. The CDR3 bases are TGTGCCAGCAGTCCCTTTGGGGGACAGGGGAAGTACGAGCAGTACTTC.

This clonotype has at least ten counts. The chain has TRBV20-1 and TRBJ2-3, with unresolved D. The V gene lost 3 bases and the J gene lost 6 bases, with 16 bases spanning the gap. CDR1 is DFQATT, CDR2 SNEGSKA, per germline (reference sequence). The CDR3 is 14 residues long. The CDR3 is CSASPMQVGDTQYF. Here the CDR3 DNA reads TGCAGTGCTAGCCCGATGCAGGTGGGGGATACGCAGTATTTT.

This chain uses TRBV29-1 with TRBJ2-1; a possible D gene is TRBD2 (5 bases). Looked up from germline, CDR1 is SQVTM and CDR2 is ANQGSEA. The CDR3 is 12 amino acids. Trimming shortened V by 8 bases and J by 2 bases, and 10 bases separated the two germline ends. The DNA of the CDR3 is TGCAGCTTCCGGAGGACCTACAATGAGCAGTTCTTC. Translation gives CSFRRTYNEQFF.

This clonotype has just one count. The genes are TRBV3-1 and TRBJ1-2, with TRBD1 matching 7 bases. The length of the CDR3 is 14 residues. Per the germline V gene, CDR1 is LGHDT and CDR2 is YNNKEL (reference sequence). With V trimmed by 2 bases and J by 8 bases, 8 bases remained unmatched. The CDR3 is CASSQMDRPLGYTF. The DNA of the CDR3 is TGTGCCAGCAGCCAAATGGACAGGCCCCTCGGCTACACCTTC.

The chain is built from TRBV19 and TRBJ1-4; D not certain. CDR3 length: 11 residues. Germline values: CDR1 LNHDA, CDR2 SQIVND (reference sequence). Trimming shortened V by 5 bases and J by 7 bases, and 5 bases separated the two germline ends. The CDR3 region has the DNA TGTGCCAGTAGTGAAACTGAAAAACTGTTTTTT. Amino acid sequence: CASSETEKLFF.

This clonotype appeared many times. This sequence joins TRBV5-1 and TRBJ2-3; D is undetermined. CDR1 is SGHRS, CDR2 YFSETQ, per germline. This CDR3 is 14 amino acids long. The germline V and J ends were trimmed by 3 bases and 0 bases, with 8 bases remaining between them. DNA for the CDR3: TGCGCCAGCAGCTCCGAGCCCAGCACAGATACGCAGTATTTT. Translation gives CASSSEPSTDTQYF.

This clonotype was counted a few times. J is TRBJ2-3 and V is TRBV7-2, with 15 bases identical to TRBD2. This CDR3 comprises 16 residues. The germline gives CDR1 SGHTA, CDR2 FQGNSA. Unmatched junction bases numbered 3, after V lost 3 bases and J lost 5 bases. The CDR3 bases are TGTGCCAGCAGCTTCCGGACTAGCGGGAGGGGAGATACGCAGTATTTT. Translated, it gives CASSFRTSGRGDTQYF.

This clonotype was counted a few times. The V and J genes are TRBV7-9 and TRBJ2-7; no clear D. Germline-derived CDR1 and CDR2 are SEHNR and FQNEAQ (reference sequence). The CDR3 runs 13 residues. Trimming took 1 base from V and 2 from J, leaving 6 bases between them. CDR3 bases: TGTGCCAGCAGCTTAGACCCGACCTACGAGCAGTACTTC. Translation gives CASSLDPTYEQYF.